These 15 T cell receptor beta chains share one sample of origin, sequenced in a study of cytomegalovirus exposure and HLA in healthy donors. The primer mix had 60 Vbeta and 13 Jbeta primers. Sequenced by immunoSEQ multiplex PCR; TCRdb stores in-frame clones only, minus some. Of under 200,000 clones listed, approximately 67% are singletons. Sequenced sample: PBMCs. Source of these receptors: a woman aged 18-29 years in good health and CMV-seropositive.

This clone was seen only a few times. The rearrangement links TRBV7-9 to TRBJ1-1, with 7 nucleotides matching TRBD1. The CDR3 length is 13 residues. The germline gives CDR1 SEHNR, CDR2 FQNEAQ (reference sequence). Trimming removed 5 bases from V and 8 bases from J; junction bases left unmatched: 8. CDR3 sequence (DNA): TGTGCCAGCAGCCTGAATGGACAGGCGGAAGCTTTCTTT. Translated: CASSLNGQAEAFF.

V usage is TRBV5-6 and J usage is TRBJ1-2, with D hard to call. Trimming shortened V by 4 bases and J by 9 bases, and 13 bases separated the two germline ends. The CDR3 extends over 12 amino acids. Germline V gene sequence: CDR1 SGHDT, CDR2 YYEEEE. CDR3 sequence: CASSTMTRSYTF. CDR3 DNA: TGTGCCAGCAGCACCATGACACGGAGCTACACCTTC.

The rearrangement links TRBV25-1 to TRBJ1-1, with TRBD1 matching over 9 bases. Germline V lookup: CDR1 MGHDK, CDR2 SYGVNS. The CDR3 runs to 13 residues. The ends lost 4 bases at V and 7 bases at J; junction bases unmatched: 4. The CDR3 loop reads CASSAGQGLEAFF. The CDR3 DNA reads TGTGCCAGCAGTGCAGGACAGGGGCTTGAAGCTTTCTTT. The variable domain in full, completed from reference TRBV25-1 and TRBJ1-1, reads EADIYQTPRYLVIGTGKKITLECSQTMGHDKMYWYQQDPGMELHLIHYSYGVNSTEKGDLSSESTVSRIRTEHFPLTLESARPSHTSQYLCASSAGQGLEAFFGQGTRLTVV.

V is TRBV6-6 and J is TRBJ2-1, with a weak D call TRBD1 (5 bases). The CDR3 runs to 14 residues. Germline values: CDR1 MNHNY, CDR2 SVGAGI (reference sequence). V shed 1 base and J shed 7 bases, with 11 bases lying between them. CDR3 sequence (DNA): TGTGCCAGCAGTTACTTGGGGCATTCTAATGAGCAGTTCTTC. This encodes CASSYLGHSNEQFF.

This clone occurred a few times. The gene calls are TRBV20-1 and TRBJ1-2, with TRBD1 identical over 7 bases. The CDR3 is 11 residues long. Germline CDR1 reads DFQATT; CDR2 reads SNEGSKA (reference sequence). Trimming at V came to 8 bases and at J to 4 bases, leaving 4 bases not matched to a gene. CDR3: CSRQGFYGYTF. CDR3 in DNA: TGCAGTCGACAGGGATTCTATGGCTACACCTTC.

The rearrangement joins TRBV6-5 to TRBJ1-1; D is ambiguous. This CDR3 is built from 13 residues. V lost 6 bases, J lost 0 bases, and 8 bases lay in between. Germline CDR1 is MNHEY and CDR2 is SVGAGI. CDR3 sequence: CASSITMNTEAFF. The CDR3 coding sequence is TGTGCCAGCAGCATTACAATGAACACTGAAGCTTTCTTT.

This clone occurred a few times. The rearrangement uses TRBV2 and TRBJ1-4; possible D gene TRBD1, 6 bases. Per the germline V gene, CDR1 is SNHLY and CDR2 is FYNNEI. Trimming removed 9 bases from V and 5 bases from J, with 13 bases in between. This CDR3 comprises 13 residues. The CDR3, as DNA: TGTGCCAGGGGGCTAGGGGGAAATGAAAAACTGTTTTTT. It specifies CARGLGGNEKLFF.

This chain links TRBV7-9 with TRBJ1-1; TRBD1 might be the D (6 bases). Germline CDR1 and CDR2: SEHNR and FQNEAQ (reference sequence). This CDR3 has 15 residues. Trimming pared 4 bases from V and 4 bases from J, leaving 16 bases between. The CDR3 nucleotides are TGTGCCAGCAGCTCAGGGGAGGGAAAGCGCACTGAAGCTTTCTTT. This encodes CASSSGEGKRTEAFF.

V and J are TRBV30 and TRBJ1-2, with D uncertain. Germline values: CDR1 GTSNPN, CDR2 SVGIG (reference sequence). V dropped 1 base and J dropped 3 bases, with 9 bases sitting between them. The CDR3 loop spans 13 amino acids. The DNA for the CDR3 is TGTGCCTGGAGTGGGGTCGGGGACTATGGCTACACCTTC. Its translation is CAWSGVGDYGYTF.

A word on this clone: Other DNA sequences from this sample encode an identical CDR3 as well. The chain uses TRBV5-6 and TRBJ2-7; the D gene is possibly TRBD1 (5 bases). Germline CDR1 SGHDT, CDR2 YYEEEE. Trimming took 3 bases from V and 4 from J, leaving 8 bases between them. There are 12 residues in the CDR3. CDR3: CASSSGAYEQYF. CDR3 coding DNA: TGTGCCAGCAGCTCTGGGGCGTACGAGCAGTACTTC.

The rearrangement uses TRBV5-1 and TRBJ1-4; no clear D. Germline V gives CDR1 SGHRS, CDR2 YFSETQ. CDR3 size: 13 residues. V gave up 0 bases and J gave up 10 bases, with 10 bases separating them. This CDR3 reads CASSLAGSGKLFF. The DNA for the CDR3 is TGCGCCAGCAGCTTGGCGGGGAGCGGAAAACTGTTTTTT.

This chain joins TRBV9 and TRBJ2-3; 14 nucleotides agree with TRBD2. This CDR3 contains 17 residues. Per germline, CDR1 SGDLS and CDR2 YYNGEE. J gave up 5 bases and V 4 bases, and 9 bases lay outside the gene matches. The CDR3 sequence: CASSLRTGTSGRDTQYF. CDR3 sequence (DNA): TGTGCCAGCAGCCTCCGTACCGGGACTAGCGGGAGAGATACGCAGTATTTT. Using reference TRBV9 and TRBJ2-3 for the parts outside the CDR3, the full variable domain is DSGVTQTPKHLITATGQRVTLRCSPRSGDLSVYWYQQSLDQGLQFLIQYYNGEERAKGNILERFSAQQFPDLHSELNLSSLELGDSALYFCASSLRTGTSGRDTQYFGPGTRLTVL.

The V and J genes are TRBV4-1 and TRBJ1-2; D is perhaps TRBD1 (6 bases). V was shortened by 3 bases and J by 7 bases, with 18 bases between the two germline ends. Germline CDR1 and CDR2: MGHRA and YSYEKL. The CDR3 sequence is 15 residues long. CDR3 nucleotide sequence: TGCGCCAGCAGCCATCTTCTAGGACAGAGGAGTGGCTACACCTTC. Translated: CASSHLLGQRSGYTF.

The chain employs TRBV7-3 and TRBJ2-7; TRBD1 agrees at 10 bases. The CDR3 is 13 amino acids. CDR1 is SGHTA, CDR2 FQGTGA, per germline. Germline trimming cut 5 bases from V and 5 bases from J; bases unmatched to any gene: 3. The CDR3 reads CASSAGTGDEQYF. The CDR3 DNA sequence: TGTGCCAGCAGCGCGGGGACAGGGGACGAGCAGTACTTC.

This clone was recorded once. This may be a read error, as it is one base from a much larger clone. The rearrangement joins TRBV5-6 to TRBJ2-3; D unclear. CDR1 is SGHDT, CDR2 YYEEEE, per germline. V lost 4 bases, J lost 0 bases, and 3 bases lay in between. CDR3 size: 12 residues. CDR3 region: CASSPSTDTQYF. The CDR3 nucleotides are TGTGCCAGCAGCCCTAGCACAGATACGCAGTATTTT.